The TCR beta chain under discussion was sequenced for a study of pediatric ulcerative colitis. Generated by immunoSEQ multiplex PCR, the TCRdb table keeps only in-frame clones and is missing some. The sample shows approximately 60,000 clones, roughly nine tenths of them seen only once. Colonoscopy and blood draw happened at the same time. Germline CDR1 SNHLY, CDR2 FYNNEI. The CDR3 runs to 13 residues. V was shortened by 3 bases and J by 5 bases, with 11 bases between the two germline ends. This TCR came from a boy younger than 18 with severe ulcerative colitis. V is TRBV2 and J is TRBJ2-7; D unresolved. What was sequenced was blood. The CDR3 bases are TGTGCCAGCAGTGAGATCTTGGGGAACGAGCAGTACTTC. It encodes CASSEILGNEQYF.